A selection of T cell receptor beta chains follows, all from one sample in a study of control samples from healthy donors and cancer patients. The method was immunoSEQ multiplex PCR; TCRdb's version includes in-frame clones alone and lacks a portion of them. The sample has approximately 160,000 clones, over 85% seen once. Sequences were obtained from blood. The receptors were sampled from a woman aged 60 to 75 in good health. The CDR3 runs from the conserved cysteine through the conserved F or W. D genes are given only for firm matches. Not every row has a clone size; where given, it reads once, few, many or a size class.

>TRBJ2-4|-|TRBV2|-
TGTGCCAGCAGGGCCGATATTCAGTACTTC
CASRADIQYF
>TRBJ2-7|TRBD1|TRBV18|-
TGTGCCAGCTCACCAACTGACAGGGTAAGAACGAGGAACGAGCAGTACTTC
CASSPTDRVRTRNEQYF
>TRBJ2-7|-|TRBV5-4|-
TGTGCCAGCAGCGGAGGACAGACCCCCTACGAGCAGTACTTC
CASSGGQTPYEQYF
>TRBJ2-7|-|TRBV6-5|-
TGTGCCAGCAGCCAAACAGGGTCGCAGTACTTC
CASSQTGSQYF
>TRBJ2-7|TRBD1|TRBV25-1|-
TGTGCCAGCAGTCGACAGGGGTCAAGCTACGAGCAGTACTTC
CASSRQGSSYEQYF
>TRBJ1-6|-|TRBV4-1|-
TGCGCCAGCAGCCAGGCGGGTGGACCCCTCCACTTT
CASSQAGGPLHF
>TRBJ2-1|TRBD1|TRBV7-6|-
TGTGCCAGCAGCTTAGGACAGGGCCCCTACAATGAGCAGTTCTTC
CASSLGQGPYNEQFF
>TRBJ1-1|-|TRBV19|-
TGTGCCAGTAGTATCGGGGGAAGGGACACTGAAGCTTTCTTT
CASSIGGRDTEAFF
>TRBJ1-2|TRBD1|TRBV10-3|-
TGTGCCATCAGTGGAGGGACAGGGGGTAACTATGGCTACACCTTC
CAISGGTGGNYGYTF
>TRBJ2-6|TRBD1|TRBV7-9|-
TGTGCCAGCAGCACCCGACAGGGGGCGGGGGGGGCCAACGTCCTGACTTTC
CASSTRQGAGGANVLTF
>TRBJ1-2|-|TRBV6-5|-
TGTGCCAGCATGGGGCATAGCAGCGGTGGCTACACCTTC
CASMGHSSGGYTF
>TRBJ2-2|TRBD2|TRBV11-2|-
TGTGCCAGCAGCTTAGTATTAGCGGGGGTTAACACCGGGGAGCTGTTTTTT
CASSLVLAGVNTGELFF
>TRBJ1-6|TRBD1|TRBV5-1|-
TGCGCCAGCAGCCTGGCGGGACAGGGATTGTCACCCCTCCACTTT
CASSLAGQGLSPLHF
>TRBJ1-4|-|TRBV28|-
TGTGCCAGCAAAGCCGAGACAGCCCAGAATGAAAAACTGTTTTTT
CASKAETAQNEKLFF
>TRBJ1-4|-|TRBV7-9|-
TGTGCCAGCAGCCAAGGGGTGGGCGAAAAACTGTTTTTT
CASSQGVGEKLFF
>TRBJ1-6|TRBD1|TRBV5-1|once
TGCGCCAGCAGCTTCAACCGGGACAGTGGATCACCCCTCCACTTT
CASSFNRDSGSPLHF
>TRBJ1-1|-|TRBV7-2|-
TGTGCCAGCAGCTTACGGGGGCAGGTGAACACTGAAGCTTTCTTT
CASSLRGQVNTEAFF
>TRBJ1-5|-|TRBV18|-
TGTGCCAGCTCGCCGAACAGGGTCAATCAGCCCCAGCATTTT
CASSPNRVNQPQHF
>TRBJ1-4|TRBD1|TRBV3-1/TRBV3-2|-
TGTGCCAGCAGCCGCGAACCCCTGGGACAGGGGGCGGAAAAACTGTTTTTT
CASSREPLGQGAEKLFF
>TRBJ1-2|-|TRBV19|-
TGTGCCAGTAGTATGGGAGACAAGCAATATGGCTACACCTTC
CASSMGDKQYGYTF
>TRBJ1-6|TRBD1|TRBV30|-
TGTGCCTGGAGTCCCCTAGGGACAGGGGGTTCACCCCTCCACTTT
CAWSPLGTGGSPLHF
>TRBJ1-6|-|TRBV2|-
TGTGCCAGCAGTGAATGGGGGGCGCGGGGGGATTCACCCCTCCACTTT
CASSEWGARGDSPLHF
>TRBJ1-2|-|TRBV7-9|-
TGTGCCAGCAGCTTGGGGGTCGCTAACTATGGCTACACCTTC
CASSLGVANYGYTF
>TRBJ1-1|-|TRBV25-1|-
TGTGCCAGCAGTTGGGGAATGAACACTGAAGCTTTCTTT
CASSWGMNTEAFF
>TRBJ1-2|TRBD1|TRBV27|-
TGTGCCAGCACCCCATTTTTAGGGGGCAGCTATGGCTACACCTTC
CASTPFLGGSYGYTF
>TRBJ1-5|-|TRBV7-2|-
TGTGCCAGCAGCTTAGTAGGTGGGATAAATCAGCCCCAGCATTTT
CASSLVGGINQPQHF
>TRBJ1-2|TRBD1|TRBV3-1/TRBV3-2|-
TGTGCCAGCAGCCAAGTTGACTCACATGTGAGACAGGGAGACTATGGCTACACCTTC
CASSQVDSHVRQGDYGYTF
>TRBJ1-5|TRBD1|TRBV6-6|-
TGTGCCAGCAGTTACTCGCGGACAGGTTTCAATCAGCCCCAGCATTTT
CASSYSRTGFNQPQHF
>TRBJ1-1|-|TRBV6-5|few
TGTGCCAGCAGTTACTCCCCAAACAGGGCTTTCTTT
CASSYSPNRAFF
>TRBJ2-1|TRBD1|TRBV4-2|-
TGTGCCAGCAGCCAAGAGAGACAGGGGGGTGAGCAGTTCTTC
CASSQERQGGEQFF
>TRBJ1-1|TRBD1|TRBV6-2/TRBV6-3|-
TGTGCCAGCAGTTACCGGCAGGGGGGCACTGAAGCTTTCTTT
CASSYRQGGTEAFF
>TRBJ2-4|-|TRBV5-1|-
TGCGCCAGCAGCTTGGTTGGACAGAAAAACATTCAGTACTTC
CASSLVGQKNIQYF
>TRBJ1-5|-|TRBV6-5|-
TGTGCCACCACAATTGTTACCGGCGGTCCGCCCCAGCATTTT
CATTIVTGGPPQHF
>TRBJ1-1|-|TRBV5-4|-
TGTGCCAGCAGTCCACAGACAGGGAACACTGAAGCTTTCTTT
CASSPQTGNTEAFF
>TRBJ1-2|-|TRBV19|-
TGTGCCAGTACCCGGGGGGCAGGGGCCTCCTATGGCTACACCTTC
CASTRGAGASYGYTF
>TRBJ2-7|TRBD2|TRBV27|-
TGTGCCAGCAGTCCCCGGACTAGTATCGGCGAGCAGTACTTC
CASSPRTSIGEQYF
>TRBJ1-5|TRBD1|TRBV6-2/TRBV6-3|-
TGTGCCAGCAGCCGGACAGGGGGCCTCAATCAGCCCCAGCATTTT
CASSRTGGLNQPQHF
>TRBJ1-5|-|TRBV4-3|once
TGCGCCAGCAGCCAAGGGTTGGGGGGCGGCAATCAGCCCCAGCATTTT
CASSQGLGGGNQPQHF
>TRBJ2-1|TRBD2|TRBV7-6|-
TGTGCCAGCAGCTTGGGGATAGCGGGGGGGCAGAATGAGCAGTTCTTC
CASSLGIAGGQNEQFF
>TRBJ2-3|-|TRBV10-3|-
TGTGCCATCACAAGGGAAGATACGCAGTATTTT
CAITREDTQYF
>TRBJ2-3|-|TRBV6-5|-
TGTGCCAGCAGTTACTCGACTGGCGGAGGCACAGATACGCAGTATTTT
CASSYSTGGGTDTQYF
>TRBJ2-3|TRBD1|TRBV4-3|-
TGCGCCAGCAGCCAAAGACAGGGTGGGGACACAGATACGCAGTATTTT
CASSQRQGGDTDTQYF
>TRBJ2-7|TRBD2|TRBV7-2|-
TGTGCCAGCAGCACTTATAGCGGGGGGGCTATTTACGAGCAGTACTTC
CASSTYSGGAIYEQYF
>TRBJ2-3|-|TRBV7-9|-
TGTGCCAGCAGCTTAGTTTTTACAGATACGCAGTATTTT
CASSLVFTDTQYF
>TRBJ1-6|-|TRBV9|-
TGTGCCAGCAGCGCCCGTCCCAGCCCCGGATCACCCCTCCACTTT
CASSARPSPGSPLHF
>TRBJ1-1|-|TRBV7-8|-
TGTGCCAGCAGCTTTCAGGCAGGTCAGAACACTGAAGCTTTCTTT
CASSFQAGQNTEAFF
>TRBJ1-2|-|TRBV6-5|-
TGTGCCAGCAGTTCGATGGGGGGGGGCAATAACTATGGCTACACCTTC
CASSSMGGGNNYGYTF
>TRBJ2-5|-|TRBV24-1|-
TGTGCCACCAGTGAGCGTAGGGGACGAAAAGAGACCCAGTACTTC
CATSERRGRKETQYF
>TRBJ1-2|TRBD1|TRBV27|once
TGTGCCAGCAGCACAGGGGGCGCGGGTAACTATGGCTACACCTTC
CASSTGGAGNYGYTF
>TRBJ1-2|TRBD1|TRBV4-3|-
TGCGCCAGCAGCCAAGATTCCGGGACAGGGACCATAATAGGCTATGGCTACACCTTC
CASSQDSGTGTIIGYGYTF
>TRBJ1-1|TRBD1|TRBV10-3|-
TGTGCCATCAGTGACTCGGGGGACAGGGGTAACACTGAAGCTTTCTTT
CAISDSGDRGNTEAFF
>TRBJ1-1|TRBD1|TRBV2|-
TGTGCCAGCAGTGAAGCGCGGGACAGACAAGCTTTCTTT
CASSEARDRQAFF
>TRBJ1-2|-|TRBV2|once
TGTGCCAGCAGTGGGACAGTGTGGGGCTATGGCTACACCTTC
CASSGTVWGYGYTF
>TRBJ1-3|-|TRBV5-1|-
TGCGCCAGCAGCTTGGGTGTGAGCTCTGGAAACACCATATATTTT
CASSLGVSSGNTIYF
>TRBJ2-2|TRBD2|TRBV2|-
TGTGCCAGCACGGGACTAGCGTCGGACACCGGGGAGCTGTTTTTT
CASTGLASDTGELFF
>TRBJ1-2|-|TRBV20-1|-
TGCAGTGTGTATTGGTGGTATGGCTACACCTTC
CSVYWWYGYTF
>TRBJ2-1|-|TRBV6-1|-
TGTGCCAGCAGTAAAGAAACAGGCTATGTTATGGGTGAGCAGTTCTTC
CASSKETGYVMGEQFF